This passage covers 25 T cell receptor beta chains from one sample sequenced in a study of T cells in Graves' hyperthyroidism and ophthalmopathy. RNA transcripts served as the template for amplifying TCR beta CDR3 regions. During a first-round RT-PCR of the TCR CDR3, the HTBI primer set was used. A single record per CDR3 protein comes from TCRdb applying MiXCR to the multiplex PCR reads. This sample has about 350,000 distinct CDR3 sequences; roughly 15% occur once, and the top ten carry 15% to 20%. Specimen: blood. All receptors derive from a woman between 55 and 75 years old with Graves' ophthalmopathy.

This clonotype was observed many times. The chain carries TRBV28 and TRBJ2-7; 13 bases map to TRBD2. Germline V gene lookup returns CDR1 MDHEN and CDR2 SYDVKM. The V gene end was trimmed by 5 bases and the J gene end by 2 bases; junction bases not matched to a gene: 6. This CDR3 is 16 amino acids long. Here the CDR3 reads CASSPLTSGRTYEQYF. In DNA form, the CDR3 reads TGTGCCAGCAGTCCTCTGACTAGCGGGAGGACCTACGAGCAGTACTTC.

This clonotype was observed at least ten times. V is TRBV30 and J is TRBJ2-7; 7 bases map to TRBD2. The CDR3 spans 14 residues. The germline gives CDR1 GTSNPN, CDR2 SVGIG (reference sequence). Losses at the gene ends were 7 bases for V and 4 bases for J; bases not matched to a gene: 13. The CDR3 region is CASALERGGYEQYF. The CDR3 bases are TGTGCCTCCGCGTTGGAGCGGGGAGGGTACGAGCAGTACTTC.

This chain links TRBV6-1 with TRBJ1-5, with 7 bases identical to TRBD1. Looked up from germline, CDR1 is MNHNS and CDR2 is SASEGT. V gave up 9 bases and J gave up 7 bases; unmatched junction bases: 12. CDR3 length: 14 amino acids. The CDR3 region is CARKYRQGRQPQHF. CDR3 coding DNA: TGTGCCAGAAAATATAGACAGGGAAGGCAGCCCCAGCATTTT.

This chain joins TRBV14 and TRBJ2-1, with TRBD2 matching 13 bases. Trimming cost V 1 base and J 9 bases; bases outside gene matches: 6. Germline V gene data show CDR1 as SGHDN and CDR2 as FVKESK. The CDR3 loop spans 16 amino acids. DNA for the CDR3: TGTGCCAGCAGCCAAGCGCCGGGACTAGCGGGACGTGAGCAGTTCTTC. Its translation: CASSQAPGLAGREQFF. Variable domain in full (rest from reference TRBV14 and TRBJ2-1): EAGVTQFPSHSVIEKGQTVTLRCDPISGHDNLYWYRRVMGKEIKFLLHFVKESKQDESGMPNNRFLAERTGGTYSTLKVQPAELEDSGVYFCASSQAPGLAGREQFFGPGTRLTVL.

Many counts were recorded for this clonotype. This chain joins TRBV12-3 or TRBV12-4 and TRBJ2-1, with 10 bases fitting TRBD1. The CDR3 spans 15 residues. V was pared by 6 bases and J by 5 bases, with 7 bases of the junction left unmatched. CDR3 DNA sequence: TGTGCCAGCAGCCAGTGGACAGGGGGTCACAATGAGCAGTTCTTC. Protein sequence: CASSQWTGGHNEQFF.

This clonotype was recorded at least ten times. J is TRBJ2-5 and V is TRBV6-2 or TRBV6-3; 8 bases fit TRBD2. Losses at the gene ends were 6 bases for V and 3 bases for J; bases not matched to a gene: 6. This CDR3 has 14 residues. Germline lookup yields CDR1 MNHEY and CDR2 SVGEGT. Written as DNA, the CDR3 is TGTGCCAGCAGCCTTAGCGGGACAAAAGAGACCCAGTACTTC. It codes for CASSLSGTKETQYF.

This clonotype has at least ten counts. The CDR3 protein is CASSTLTSGRARVYEQYF. CDR3 coding DNA: TGTGCCAGCAGCACCTTGACTAGCGGGAGGGCCAGGGTGTACGAGCAGTACTTC. J is TRBJ2-7 and V is TRBV27; 14 nucleotides align to TRBD2. This CDR3 region has 18 residues. Germline V gives CDR1 MNHEY, CDR2 SMNVEV (reference sequence). J was trimmed by 4 bases and V by 6 bases; bases with no gene match: 14.

This clonotype turned up a few times. Since a much larger clone is just one base distant, this may be a read error. The chain recombines TRBV3-1 with TRBJ1-1, with D uncertain. The CDR3 covers 15 residues. Trimming cost V 0 bases and J 0 bases, with 8 bases left between them. Germline V gene data show CDR1 as LGHDT and CDR2 as YNNKEL (reference sequence). This chain's CDR3 is CASSQEPSMNTEAFF. CDR3 bases: TGTGCCAGCAGCCAAGAACCCTCGATGAACACTGAAGCTTTCTTT.

The chain recombines TRBV11-1 with TRBJ2-7, with 7 nucleotides matching TRBD2. Germline CDR1 and CDR2: SGHAT and FQDESV (reference sequence). Trimming took 4 bases from V and 4 from J; bases not matched to a gene: 4. The CDR3 has 13 amino acids. The CDR3 DNA reads TGTGCCAGCAGCTCGAGCGGGGCTTACGAGCAGTACTTC. This codes for CASSSSGAYEQYF.

V usage is TRBV28 and J usage is TRBJ2-1; 8 nucleotides agree with TRBD1. Germline V lookup: CDR1 MDHEN, CDR2 SYDVKM. The V gene end was trimmed by 4 bases and the J gene end by 8 bases; junction bases not matched to a gene: 4. The length of the CDR3 is 13 residues. The CDR3 DNA follows: TGTGCCAGCAGTTCTTCAGGGGGCGATGAGCAGTTCTTC. Encoded protein: CASSSSGGDEQFF.

This clonotype was detected many times. This chain links TRBV3-1 with TRBJ2-2; no clear D gene. This CDR3 is built from 12 residues. From germline, CDR1 is LGHDT and CDR2 YNNKEL (reference sequence). V was shortened by 1 base and J by 7 bases, with 4 bases between the two germline ends. Here the CDR3 DNA reads TGTGCCAGCAGCCAAGGCTACGGGGAGCTGTTTTTT. Translation gives CASSQGYGELFF.

The gene calls are TRBV6-2 or TRBV6-3 and TRBJ1-3, with D possibly matching TRBD1 (5 bases). The germline V and J ends were trimmed by 11 bases and 3 bases, with 17 bases remaining between them. The CDR3 length is 14 residues. Germline CDR1 MNHEY, CDR2 SVGEGT. CDR3 amino acids: CASGGGLGGNTIYF. CDR3 sequence (DNA): TGTGCCTCCGGGGGGGGGTTGGGTGGAAACACCATATATTTT.

The chain employs TRBV5-1 and TRBJ2-1; perhaps TRBD2 as D (6 bases). The CDR3 is made up of 18 amino acids. V shed 4 bases and J shed 0 bases, with 20 bases lying between them. Germline CDR1 is SGHRS and CDR2 is YFSETQ. Here the CDR3 reads CASSPDWAGIGSYNEQFF. CDR3 DNA sequence: TGCGCCAGCAGCCCCGACTGGGCGGGAATTGGCTCCTACAATGAGCAGTTCTTC.

This clonotype was seen at least ten times. This sequence joins TRBV18 and TRBJ2-7; D uncertain. The V gene's germline CDR1 is KGHSH and CDR2 LQKENI. Trimming pared 2 bases from V and 4 bases from J, leaving 9 bases between. CDR3 length: 13 amino acids. Here the CDR3 reads CASSPGDPYEQYF. The CDR3 nucleotides read TGTGCCAGCTCACCAGGGGATCCTTACGAGCAGTACTTC.

This clonotype was observed a few times. The genes are TRBV14 and TRBJ1-1; TRBD1 matches at 10 bases. The CDR3 extends over 11 amino acids. Unmatched junction bases numbered 1, after V lost 9 bases and J lost 6 bases. Germline V gene sequence: CDR1 SGHDN, CDR2 FVKESK. CDR3 bases: TGTGCCAGGGACAGGGGGGCTGAAGCTTTCTTT. Its translation is CARDRGAEAFF.

As for this clonotype: A read error is possible here, since a much larger clone lies one base away. The chain recombines TRBV28 with TRBJ2-1; TRBD2 aligns across 7 bases. The CDR3 has 16 residues. Germline V lookup: CDR1 MDHEN, CDR2 SYDVKM. The CDR3, as DNA: TGTGCCAGCAGTTTCGCGCGGGAGAACCTCTACAATAAGCAGTTCTTC. Translated: CASSFARENLYNKQFF. The complete variable domain, with remaining parts taken from reference TRBV28 and TRBJ2-1, reads DVKVTQSSRYLVKRTGEKVFLECVQDMDHENMFWYRQDPGLGLRLIYFSYDVKMKEKGDIPEGYSVSREKKERFSLILESASTNQTSMYLCASSFARENLYNKQFFGPGTRLTVL.

This clonotype has a count of ten or more. The rearrangement joins TRBV12-3 or TRBV12-4 to TRBJ1-1, with D possibly being TRBD1 (5 bases). The CDR3 covers 13 residues. The V end was cut by 3 bases, the J end by 10 bases, with 15 bases between. CDR3 in DNA: TGTGCCAGCAGTTTCTCGGGGACTTGGGGAGCTTTCTTT. It translates to CASSFSGTWGAFF.

This clonotype occurred many times. The V and J genes are TRBV28 and TRBJ2-1; D might be TRBD1 or TRBD2, each matching 5 bases. Germline V gene lookup returns CDR1 MDHEN and CDR2 SYDVKM. V lost 6 bases, J lost 7 bases, and 22 bases lay in between. The CDR3 extends over 16 amino acids. The CDR3 reads CASSPGTGAWGNEQFF. The CDR3 nucleotides are TGTGCCAGCAGCCCGGGAACCGGGGCCTGGGGGAATGAGCAGTTCTTC. Together with reference TRBV28 and TRBJ2-1, the CDR3 gives the full variable domain: DVKVTQSSRYLVKRTGEKVFLECVQDMDHENMFWYRQDPGLGLRLIYFSYDVKMKEKGDIPEGYSVSREKKERFSLILESASTNQTSMYLCASSPGTGAWGNEQFFGPGTRLTVL.

This clonotype was seen a handful of times. The CDR3, as DNA: TGCAGTGCTATACCAGGGATTCGCAATGAGCAGTTCTTC. Translation: CSAIPGIRNEQFF. The chain carries TRBV20-1 and TRBJ2-1; tentative D call: TRBD1 (5 bases). Trimming stripped 4 bases from V and 6 bases from J, with 13 bases between. The CDR3 consists of 13 residues. Germline V lookup: CDR1 DFQATT, CDR2 SNEGSKA (reference sequence).

This clonotype has a handful of counts. This chain uses TRBV15 with TRBJ2-1; D not certain. Germline V gives CDR1 LNHNV, CDR2 YYDKDF (reference sequence). This CDR3 spans 13 amino acids. Trimming removed 3 bases at V and 3 bases at J, with 6 bases between. CDR3 in DNA: TGTGCCACCAGCAGGGCAAACTACAATGAGCAGTTCTTC. It translates to CATSRANYNEQFF.

This clonotype was observed a few times. Since a much larger clone is just one base distant, this may be a read error. This chain joins TRBV12-3 or TRBV12-4 and TRBJ2-1; D is unclear. The CDR3 has 14 residues. The CDR3 spells CASSPFLLINEQLF. The CDR3 DNA sequence: TGTGCCAGCAGTCCCTTCCTACTTATCAATGAGCAGCTCTTC.

The chain links TRBV19 to TRBJ2-2, with D perhaps TRBD1 or TRBD2 (5 bases each). Per the germline V gene, CDR1 is LNHDA and CDR2 is SQIVND (reference sequence). V lost 5 bases to trimming and J lost 5 bases, with 18 bases between them. The CDR3 spans 16 residues. The CDR3 loop is CASSDKGQGVTGELFF. The CDR3 DNA reads TGTGCCAGTAGTGATAAAGGGCAGGGAGTTACCGGGGAGCTGTTTTTT. Full variable domain (missing parts from reference TRBV19 and TRBJ2-2): DGGITQSPKYLFRKEGQNVTLSCEQNLNHDAMYWYRQDPGQGLRLIYYSQIVNDFQKGDIAEGYSVSREKKESFPLTVTSAQKNPTAFYLCASSDKGQGVTGELFFGEGSRLTVL.

This clonotype was picked up many times. The chain uses TRBV28 and TRBJ2-5; tentatively, D is TRBD1 (6 bases). Germline assignment: CDR1 MDHEN and CDR2 SYDVKM. Trimming pared 2 bases from V and 4 bases from J, leaving 20 bases between. The CDR3 totals 17 residues. For the CDR3, the DNA is TGTGCCAGCAGTTTAGGGGTAGGGGGATCCTCCCCAGAGACCCAGTACTTC. This codes for CASSLGVGGSSPETQYF.

This clonotype was found a few times. The rearrangement links TRBV4-1 to TRBJ2-1; D may match TRBD1 or TRBD2 (5 bases each). The CDR3 has 16 residues. The germline V gene has CDR1 MGHRA and CDR2 YSYEKL. V lost 0 bases to trimming and J lost 9 bases, with 18 bases between them. CDR3 protein: CASSQDRVSGFGEQFF. The CDR3 region has the DNA TGCGCCAGCAGCCAAGACAGGGTATCGGGATTCGGTGAGCAGTTCTTC.

A few counts support this clonotype. This chain uses TRBV29-1 with TRBJ2-7; TRBD2 agrees at 7 bases. The junction had 4 bases not matched to a gene; V was cut back by 1 base and J by 7 bases. Germline V gene sequence: CDR1 SQVTM, CDR2 ANQGSEA. The CDR3 has 12 residues. CDR3 DNA: TGCAGCGTTGAAGGAGCGGGACGTGAGCAGTACTTC. The encoded protein is CSVEGAGREQYF.